A selection of T cell receptor beta chains follows, all from one sample in a study of siplizumab effects on memory and regulatory T cells. The repertoire was sequenced with immunoSEQ multiplex PCR; TCRdb's copy has only in-frame clones and lacks some. The sample contains 90,000 to 110,000 clones, under 95% of which appear only once. The sequenced sample consisted of CD4+ T cells sorted from blood. The receptor source for this set is a human donor in good health. Both conserved end residues are trimmed from each CDR3.

TRBJ1-5,12,TRBV19,ASCVRGGNQPQH
TRBJ1-4,12,TRBV2,ASRPRQGFEKLF
TRBJ2-5,12,TRBV2,ASHKRGGEETQY
TRBJ1-1,12,TRBV27,ASSLEGVNTEAF
TRBJ1-1,9,TRBV20-1,SASRTSEAF
TRBJ1-1,11,TRBV6-5,ASSSQGNTEAF
TRBJ1-5,10,TRBV7-8,ASSLAGQPQH
TRBJ2-3,17,TRBV19,ASSIDPPIGTGAADTQY
TRBJ2-7,13,TRBV6-6,ASRRGPGIFYEQY
TRBJ2-3,15,TRBV6-1,ASSEVGISTSTDTQY
TRBJ1-2,10,TRBV27,ASRTGTGGYT
TRBJ1-1,14,TRBV19,ASSMGGQGVNTEAF
TRBJ2-7,11,TRBV7-3,ASSLGPGDEQY
TRBJ2-5,11,TRBV19,ASSGHPQETQY
TRBJ2-2,13,TRBV4-1,ASSQGQGFTGELF
TRBJ2-7,8,TRBV2,ASRQGGQY
TRBJ1-6,12,TRBV7-8,ASSLPGGNSPLH
TRBJ2-1,14,TRBV29-1,SVDQGANRFYNEQF
TRBJ2-3,13,TRBV7-9,ASSPLALSTDTQY
TRBJ1-3,13,TRBV11-2,ASSFVSFSGNTIY
TRBJ2-3,13,TRBV30,AWGRLVGYPDTQY
TRBJ1-4,14,TRBV27,ASSPLLDSYGEKLF
TRBJ1-2,11,TRBV6-1,ASRGTVLYGYT
TRBJ2-7,13,TRBV27,ASSSLTSRKIEQY
TRBJ1-2,11,TRBV10-3,AISERGVDGYT
TRBJ2-2,13,TRBV18,ASSPSGWDTGELF
TRBJ1-2,12,TRBV5-6,ASSLDRVSYGYT
TRBJ2-1,10,TRBV18,ASSPSMSEQF
TRBJ2-5,12,TRBV15,ATSRDQGHETQY
TRBJ2-7,9,TRBV6-4,ASTGRDEQY
TRBJ1-2,10,TRBV6-1,ASSETGFGYT
TRBJ1-1,15,TRBV7-2,ASSSLRLGRGDTEAF
TRBJ2-7,12,TRBV6-6,ASSYSQGAREQY
TRBJ1-4,13,TRBV6-1,ASSEALGGTEKLF
TRBJ2-7,12,TRBV28,ASSEGQTAYEQY
NA,13,TRBV19,ASRARGQSSYEQY
TRBJ2-5,13,TRBV7-8,ASSPTGRGKETQY
TRBJ2-1,14,TRBV15,ATSRDSGGLYNEQF
TRBJ2-1,12,TRBV7-9,ASSLAGDYNEQF
TRBJ2-1,17,TRBV7-9,ASSLDPLAGMSSYNEQF
TRBJ2-7,14,TRBV7-2,ASSSRIGTPSYEQY
TRBJ1-1,13,TRBV5-1,ASSPSGTVNTEAF
TRBJ2-1,12,TRBV11-2,ASSFRGANNEQF
TRBJ1-2,13,TRBV5-4,ASSADLTGGYGYT
TRBJ2-1,13,TRBV27,ASSRTSGGYNEQF
TRBJ1-2,12,TRBV19,ASNSRRGAGGYT
TRBJ1-6,13,TRBV27,ASSHSGQGNSPLH
TRBJ1-1,11,TRBV15,ATSKSRGTEAF
TRBJ1-2,10,TRBV7-3,ASSSADDGYT
TRBJ1-2,10,TRBV19,ASSTGGYGYT
TRBJ1-6,11,TRBV30,AGDSRKEAPLH
TRBJ2-7,11,TRBV18,ASSPTRAYEQY